These T cell receptor beta chains were read from a single sample in a study of cytomegalovirus exposure and HLA in healthy donors. TCRdb's table, derived via immunoSEQ multiplex PCR, lists solely in-frame clones and lacks some. The table has 130,000 to 150,000 clones, around 80% seen once. Input material: PBMCs. These receptors came from a woman aged 25 to 39 in good health and CMV-seronegative. Both conserved end residues are part of each CDR3. D genes are given only for firm matches. Clone size is not always given. Where it is, it says once, few, many or a class for expanded clones.

d_call | clone_size | j_call | v_call | cdr3_aa | cdr3_nt
NA | NA | TRBJ2-2 | TRBV9 | CASSVEAFSGELFF | TGTGCCAGCAGCGTAGAAGCTTTTAGCGGGGAGCTGTTTTTT
NA | NA | TRBJ2-1 | TRBV29-1 | CSDLVGTSNEQFF | TGCAGCGACCTCGTTGGGACTTCCAATGAGCAGTTCTTC
TRBD2 | NA | TRBJ2-1 | TRBV7-2 | CASSLFPSGSTTYNEQFF | TGTGCCAGCAGCTTATTTCCTAGCGGGAGTACAACCTACAATGAGCAGTTCTTC
NA | few | TRBJ1-1 | TRBV5-1 | CASSFRQNTEAFF | TGCGCCAGCAGCTTTCGACAGAACACTGAAGCTTTCTTT
NA | NA | TRBJ2-7 | TRBV10-1 | CASSESLGGGTYEQYF | TGCGCCAGCAGTGAGTCTCTGGGAGGGGGAACCTACGAGCAGTACTTC
TRBD2 | NA | TRBJ2-3 | TRBV11-2 | CASSYGTSGQDTQYF | TGTGCCAGCAGCTACGGGACTAGCGGACAGGATACGCAGTATTTT
NA | NA | TRBJ1-2 | TRBV29-1 | CSVEATLGGGYTF | TGCAGCGTTGAAGCGACCCTTGGGGGCGGCTACACCTTC
NA | NA | TRBJ2-3 | TRBV4-3 | CASSQDLGRVWPDTQYF | TGCGCCAGCAGCCAAGATCTCGGCAGGGTCTGGCCAGATACGCAGTATTTT
TRBD2 | NA | TRBJ2-1 | TRBV7-9 | CSSSLELGGRNEQFF | TGTTCCAGCAGCTTAGAATTGGGGGGGAGGAATGAGCAGTTCTTC
NA | NA | TRBJ2-4 | TRBV7-5 | CVSSTPWPGDENIQYF | TGTGTCAGCTCAACTCCCTGGCCGGGAGATGAAAACATTCAGTACTTC
TRBD2 | NA | TRBJ2-3 | TRBV4-2 | CASSQEGRGGPDTQYF | TGTGCCAGCAGCCAAGAAGGGCGGGGGGGCCCGGATACGCAGTATTTT
TRBD1 | NA | TRBJ2-2 | TRBV19 | CASSPRTGDPGELFF | TGTGCCAGTAGTCCCCGGACAGGGGACCCCGGGGAGCTGTTTTTT
TRBD2 | NA | TRBJ2-7 | TRBV5-1 | CASSPLADAYEQYF | TGCGCCAGCAGCCCACTAGCGGACGCCTACGAGCAGTACTTC
TRBD1 | NA | TRBJ1-2 | TRBV9 | CASSVSGGSYGYTF | TGTGCCAGCAGCGTTTCAGGGGGATCCTATGGCTACACCTTC
TRBD2 | NA | TRBJ2-4 | TRBV19 | CASTHRVAGDPLHVNIQYF | TGTGCCAGTACCCATAGGGTAGCGGGAGACCCGTTACACGTAAACATTCAGTACTTC
NA | NA | TRBJ1-1 | TRBV5-1 | CASSLTVNTEAFF | TGCGCCAGCAGCCTGACAGTGAACACTGAAGCTTTCTTT
NA | NA | TRBJ1-6 | TRBV2 | CASSANSIPGSPLHF | TGTGCCAGCAGTGCTAACAGCATTCCGGGGTCACCCCTCCACTTT
TRBD1 | NA | TRBJ2-7 | TRBV4-3 | CASSQYTGGSYEQYF | TGCGCCAGCAGCCAATACACAGGGGGTTCCTACGAGCAGTACTTC
TRBD1 | NA | TRBJ2-2 | TRBV2 | CASGVQGAYGELFF | TGTGCCAGCGGGGTCCAGGGGGCCTACGGGGAGCTGTTTTTT
NA | NA | TRBJ2-7 | TRBV7-8 | CASSLRRGSEQYF | TGTGCCAGCAGCTTACGCCGGGGAAGCGAGCAGTACTTC
TRBD2 | NA | TRBJ2-2 | TRBV30 | CAWRARGGAGELFF | TGTGCCTGGAGGGCCCGGGGGGGGGCCGGGGAGCTGTTTTTT
TRBD1 | few | TRBJ2-7 | TRBV4-1 | CASRSPGTVYEQYF | TGCGCCAGCAGGAGTCCCGGGACAGTCTACGAGCAGTACTTC
NA | NA | TRBJ1-3 | TRBV5-1 | CASSLEQYSGNTIYF | TGCGCCAGCAGCTTGGAACAATACTCTGGAAACACCATATATTTT
NA | NA | TRBJ1-5 | TRBV30 | CAWSQGPRDQPQHF | TGTGCCTGGAGTCAGGGGCCGAGGGATCAGCCCCAGCATTTT
TRBD2 | NA | TRBJ2-2 | TRBV4-1 | CASSPRGGLNTGELFF | TGCGCCAGCAGCCCCCGGGGGGGGCTGAACACCGGGGAGCTGTTTTTT
NA | NA | TRBJ1-5 | TRBV5-6 | CASSLLRDTYSNQPQHF | TGTGCCAGCAGCTTGTTAAGGGACACCTATAGCAATCAGCCCCAGCATTTT
NA | NA | TRBJ2-3 | TRBV13 | CASSLSRETDTQYF | TGTGCCAGCAGCTTATCGCGGGAAACAGATACGCAGTATTTT
NA | NA | TRBJ1-1 | TRBV19 | CASSKPPPPTEAFF | TGTGCCAGTAGTAAGCCCCCTCCCCCCACTGAAGCTTTCTTT